This T cell receptor (beta chain) is from a study of blood T cells in healthy people across ages. The germline V gene has CDR1 SQVTM and CDR2 ANQGSEA. V lost 4 bases and J 0 bases, leaving 16 bases between the germline ends. This CDR3 has 16 amino acids. Alongside a J-beta primer mix, a sample-barcoded 5' primer served in a second PCR lasting about 6 to 11 cycles. TCRdb re-derived calls from the 5' RACE reads in MiXCR, one entry per CDR3 protein. The data show around 990,000 distinct CDR3 sequences, 20% to 25% seen once. The sample was also reused in another study, on T cells of mothers and their children.

Sample: blood. The clonotype comes from a girl between 2 and 10 years old in good health. The gene calls are TRBV29-1 and TRBJ2-1; tentatively, D is TRBD1 (6 bases). CDR3 in amino acids: CSVAQGQKSSYNEQFF. The DNA of the CDR3 is TGCAGCGTTGCGCAGGGACAAAAAAGCTCCTACAATGAGCAGTTCTTC.